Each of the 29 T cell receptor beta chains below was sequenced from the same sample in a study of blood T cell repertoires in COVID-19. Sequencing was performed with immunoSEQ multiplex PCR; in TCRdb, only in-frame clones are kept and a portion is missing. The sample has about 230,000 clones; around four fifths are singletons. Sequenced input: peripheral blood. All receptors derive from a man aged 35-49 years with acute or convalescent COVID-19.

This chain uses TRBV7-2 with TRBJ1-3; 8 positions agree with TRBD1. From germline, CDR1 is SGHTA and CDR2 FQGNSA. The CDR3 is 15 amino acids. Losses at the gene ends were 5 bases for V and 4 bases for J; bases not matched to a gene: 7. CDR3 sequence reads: CASSPQGALGNTIYF. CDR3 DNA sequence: TGTGCCAGCAGCCCGCAGGGGGCTTTGGGAAACACCATATATTTT.

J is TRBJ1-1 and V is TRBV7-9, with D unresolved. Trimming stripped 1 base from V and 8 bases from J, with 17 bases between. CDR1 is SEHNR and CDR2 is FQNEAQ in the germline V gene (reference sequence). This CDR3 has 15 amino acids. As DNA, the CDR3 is TGTGCCAGCAGCTTAGGAGTAGTCAGCGGGAGAGAAGCTTTCTTT. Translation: CASSLGVVSGREAFF.

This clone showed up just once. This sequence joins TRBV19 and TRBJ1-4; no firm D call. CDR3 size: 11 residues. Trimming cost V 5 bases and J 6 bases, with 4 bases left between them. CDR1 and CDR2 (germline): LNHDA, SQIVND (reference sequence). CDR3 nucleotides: TGTGCCAGTAGTTCCTATGAAAAACTGTTTTTT. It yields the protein CASSSYEKLFF.

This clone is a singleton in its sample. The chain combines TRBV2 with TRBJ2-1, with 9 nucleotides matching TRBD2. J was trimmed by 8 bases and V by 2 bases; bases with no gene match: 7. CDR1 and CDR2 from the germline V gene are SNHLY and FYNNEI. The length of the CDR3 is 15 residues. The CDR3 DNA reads TGTGCCAGCAGTGAATTAGCTAGCGGGATCGATGAGCAGTTCTTC. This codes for CASSELASGIDEQFF.

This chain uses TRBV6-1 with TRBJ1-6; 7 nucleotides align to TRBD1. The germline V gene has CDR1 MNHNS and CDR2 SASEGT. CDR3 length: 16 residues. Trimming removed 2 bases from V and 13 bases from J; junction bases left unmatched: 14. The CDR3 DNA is TGTGCCAGCAGTGAACCTCCCGACAGGGTAGGGAATCCCCTCCACTTT. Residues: CASSEPPDRVGNPLHF.

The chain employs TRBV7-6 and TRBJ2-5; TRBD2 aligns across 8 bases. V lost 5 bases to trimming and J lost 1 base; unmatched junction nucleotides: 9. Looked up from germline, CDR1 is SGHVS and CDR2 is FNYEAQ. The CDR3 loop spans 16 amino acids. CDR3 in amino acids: CASSLPNSGIQETQYF. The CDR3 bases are TGTGCCAGCAGCCTACCCAATAGCGGGATCCAAGAGACCCAGTACTTC.

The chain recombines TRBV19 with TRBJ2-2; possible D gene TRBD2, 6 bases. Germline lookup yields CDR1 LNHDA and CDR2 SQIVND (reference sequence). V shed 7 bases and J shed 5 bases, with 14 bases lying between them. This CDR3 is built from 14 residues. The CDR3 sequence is CASTLFGGTGELFF. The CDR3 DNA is TGTGCCAGTACCTTATTCGGGGGAACCGGGGAGCTGTTTTTT.

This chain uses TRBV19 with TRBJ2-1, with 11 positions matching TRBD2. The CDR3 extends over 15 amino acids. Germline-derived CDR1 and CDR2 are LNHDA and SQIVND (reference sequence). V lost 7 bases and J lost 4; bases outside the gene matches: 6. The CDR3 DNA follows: TGTGCCAGTAACCACCTAGCGGGAGGATACAATGAGCAGTTCTTC. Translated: CASNHLAGGYNEQFF. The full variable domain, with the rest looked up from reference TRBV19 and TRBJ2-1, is DGGITQSPKYLFRKEGQNVTLSCEQNLNHDAMYWYRQDPGQGLRLIYYSQIVNDFQKGDIAEGYSVSREKKESFPLTVTSAQKNPTAFYLCASNHLAGGYNEQFFGPGTRLTVL.

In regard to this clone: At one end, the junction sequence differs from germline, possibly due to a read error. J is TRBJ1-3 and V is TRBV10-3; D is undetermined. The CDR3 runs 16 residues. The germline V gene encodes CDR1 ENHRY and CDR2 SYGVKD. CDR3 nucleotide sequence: TGTGCAATCACCGCCCGTAAGGAGGGTTCTGGAAACACCATATATTTT. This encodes CAITARKEGSGNTIYF.

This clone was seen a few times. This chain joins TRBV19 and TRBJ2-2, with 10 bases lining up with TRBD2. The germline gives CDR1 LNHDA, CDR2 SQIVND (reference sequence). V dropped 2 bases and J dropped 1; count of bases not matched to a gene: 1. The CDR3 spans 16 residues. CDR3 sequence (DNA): TGTGCCAGTAGTATAAGACTAGCGGGGAACACCGGGGAGCTGTTTTTT. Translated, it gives CASSIRLAGNTGELFF.

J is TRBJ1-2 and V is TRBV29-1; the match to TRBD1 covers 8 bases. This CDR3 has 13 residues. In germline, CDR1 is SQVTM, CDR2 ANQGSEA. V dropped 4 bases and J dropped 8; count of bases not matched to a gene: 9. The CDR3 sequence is CSVAARGRGGYTF. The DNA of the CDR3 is TGCAGCGTTGCGGCCAGGGGGCGAGGGGGCTACACCTTC.

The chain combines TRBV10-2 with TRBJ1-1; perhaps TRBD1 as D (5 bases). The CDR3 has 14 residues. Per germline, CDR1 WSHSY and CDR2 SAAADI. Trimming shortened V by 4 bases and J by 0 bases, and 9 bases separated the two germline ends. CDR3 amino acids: CASSAGDLNTEAFF. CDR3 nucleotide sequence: TGCGCCAGCAGTGCGGGGGACTTGAACACTGAAGCTTTCTTT.

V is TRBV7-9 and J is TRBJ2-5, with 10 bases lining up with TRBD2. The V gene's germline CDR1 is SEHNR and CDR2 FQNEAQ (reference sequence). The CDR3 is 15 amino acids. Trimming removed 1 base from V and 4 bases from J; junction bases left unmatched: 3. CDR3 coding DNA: TGTGCCAGCAGCTTAGATCTAGCGGGAGTAGAGACCCAGTACTTC. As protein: CASSLDLAGVETQYF.

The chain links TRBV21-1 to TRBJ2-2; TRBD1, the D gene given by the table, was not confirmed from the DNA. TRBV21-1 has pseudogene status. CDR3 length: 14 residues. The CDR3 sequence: CASRTGKDTGELFF. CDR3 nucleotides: TGTGCCAGCAGGACAGGGAAGGACACCGGGGAGCTGTTTTTT.

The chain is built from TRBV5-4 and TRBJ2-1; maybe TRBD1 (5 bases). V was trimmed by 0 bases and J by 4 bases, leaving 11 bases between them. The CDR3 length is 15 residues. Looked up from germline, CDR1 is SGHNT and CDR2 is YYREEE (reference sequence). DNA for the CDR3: TGTGCCAGCAGCTTGGCCGGCAGGGCTTACAATGAGCAGTTCTTC. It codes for CASSLAGRAYNEQFF.

For the CDR3, the DNA is TGTGCCAGCAGTAAGATGGGGACACCTGGCTATGGCTACACCTTC. Translated: CASSKMGTPGYGYTF. The chain joins TRBV6-5 to TRBJ1-2, with D maybe TRBD1 (6 bases). The CDR3 runs 15 residues. V was clipped by 5 bases and J by 4 bases, with 17 bases between them. Germline V gene lookup returns CDR1 MNHEY and CDR2 SVGAGI.

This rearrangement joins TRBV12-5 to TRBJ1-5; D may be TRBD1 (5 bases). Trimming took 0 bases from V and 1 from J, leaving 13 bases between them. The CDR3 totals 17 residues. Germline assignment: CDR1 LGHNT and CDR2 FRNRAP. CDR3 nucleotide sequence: TGTGCTAGTGGTTTGGTACTGGACAACCCGAGCAATCAGCCCCAGCATTTT. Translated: CASGLVLDNPSNQPQHF.

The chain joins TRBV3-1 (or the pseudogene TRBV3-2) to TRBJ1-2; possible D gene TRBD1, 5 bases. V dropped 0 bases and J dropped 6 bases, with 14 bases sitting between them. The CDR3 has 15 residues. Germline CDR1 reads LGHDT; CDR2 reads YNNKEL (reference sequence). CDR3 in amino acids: CASSQDDGGSDGYTF. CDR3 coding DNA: TGTGCCAGCAGCCAAGACGACGGGGGATCTGATGGCTACACCTTC.

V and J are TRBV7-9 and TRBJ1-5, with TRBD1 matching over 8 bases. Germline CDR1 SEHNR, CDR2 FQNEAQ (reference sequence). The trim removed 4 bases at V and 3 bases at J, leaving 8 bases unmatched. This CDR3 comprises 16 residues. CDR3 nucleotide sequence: TGTGCCAGCAGCTATGGACAGGGCCACCCCAATCAGCCCCAGCATTTT. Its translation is CASSYGQGHPNQPQHF.

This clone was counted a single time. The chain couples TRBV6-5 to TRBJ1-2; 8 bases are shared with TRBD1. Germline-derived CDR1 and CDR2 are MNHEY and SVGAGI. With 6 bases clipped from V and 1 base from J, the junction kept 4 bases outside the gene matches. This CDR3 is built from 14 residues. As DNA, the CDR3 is TGTGCCAGCAGAAGGACAGGGCTTAACTATGGCTACACCTTC. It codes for CASRRTGLNYGYTF.

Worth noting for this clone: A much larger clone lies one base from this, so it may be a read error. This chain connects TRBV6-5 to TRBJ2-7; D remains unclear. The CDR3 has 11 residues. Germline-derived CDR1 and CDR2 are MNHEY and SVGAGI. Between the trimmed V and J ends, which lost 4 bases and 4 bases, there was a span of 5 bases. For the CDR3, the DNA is TGTGCCAGCAGTTCCCATTACGAGCAGTACTTC. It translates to CASSSHYEQYF.

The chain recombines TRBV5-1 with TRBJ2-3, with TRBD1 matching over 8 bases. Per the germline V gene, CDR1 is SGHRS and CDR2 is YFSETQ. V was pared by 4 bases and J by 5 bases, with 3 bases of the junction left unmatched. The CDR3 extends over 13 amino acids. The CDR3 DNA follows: TGCGCCAGCAGCGGACAGGGTTTAGATACGCAGTATTTT. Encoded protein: CASSGQGLDTQYF. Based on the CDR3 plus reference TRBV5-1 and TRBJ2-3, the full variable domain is KAGVTQTPRYLIKTRGQQVTLSCSPISGHRSVSWYQQTPGQGLQFLFEYFSETQRNKGNFPGRFSGRQFSNSRSEMNVSTLELGDSALYLCASSGQGLDTQYFGPGTRLTVL.

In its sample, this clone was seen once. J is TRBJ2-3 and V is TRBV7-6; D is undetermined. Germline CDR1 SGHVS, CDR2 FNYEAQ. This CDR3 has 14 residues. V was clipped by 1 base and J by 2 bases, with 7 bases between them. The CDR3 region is CASSLEAYTDTQYF. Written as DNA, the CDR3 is TGTGCCAGCAGCTTAGAAGCCTACACAGATACGCAGTATTTT.

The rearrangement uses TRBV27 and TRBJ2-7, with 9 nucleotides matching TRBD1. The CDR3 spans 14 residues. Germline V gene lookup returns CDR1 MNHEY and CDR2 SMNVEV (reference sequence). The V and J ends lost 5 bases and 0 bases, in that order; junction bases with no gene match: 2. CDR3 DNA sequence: TGTGCCAGCAGTCCGACAGGGGGCTCCTACGAGCAGTACTTC. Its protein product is CASSPTGGSYEQYF.

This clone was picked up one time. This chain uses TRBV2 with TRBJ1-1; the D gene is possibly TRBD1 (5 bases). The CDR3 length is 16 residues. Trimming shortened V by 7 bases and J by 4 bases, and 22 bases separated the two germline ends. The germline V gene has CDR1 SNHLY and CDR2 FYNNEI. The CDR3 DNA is TGTGCCAGCACGCCGGGGAGGGGCAGGTACGGCACTGAAGCTTTCTTT. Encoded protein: CASTPGRGRYGTEAFF.

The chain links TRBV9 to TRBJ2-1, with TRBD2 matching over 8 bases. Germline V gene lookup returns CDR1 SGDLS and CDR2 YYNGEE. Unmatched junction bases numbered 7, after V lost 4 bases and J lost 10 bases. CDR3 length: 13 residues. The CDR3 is CASSPSSGREQFF. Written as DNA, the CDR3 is TGTGCCAGCAGCCCCTCTAGCGGGCGCGAGCAGTTCTTC.

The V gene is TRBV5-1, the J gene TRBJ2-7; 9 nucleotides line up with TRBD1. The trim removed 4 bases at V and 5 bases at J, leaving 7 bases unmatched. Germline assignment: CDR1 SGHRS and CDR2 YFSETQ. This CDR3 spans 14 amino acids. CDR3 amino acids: CASSLRTGDHEQYF. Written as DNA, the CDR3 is TGCGCCAGCAGCCTCCGGACAGGGGACCACGAGCAGTACTTC.

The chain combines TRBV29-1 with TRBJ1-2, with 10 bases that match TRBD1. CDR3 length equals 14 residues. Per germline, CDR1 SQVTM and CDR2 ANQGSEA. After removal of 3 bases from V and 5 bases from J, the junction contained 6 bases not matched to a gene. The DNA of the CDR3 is TGCAGCGTTGAGGCCGACAGGGGGCTGTATGGCTACACCTTC. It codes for CSVEADRGLYGYTF. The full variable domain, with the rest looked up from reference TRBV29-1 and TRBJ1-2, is SAVISQKPSRDICQRGTSLTIQCQVDSQVTMMFWYRQQPGQSLTLIATANQGSEATYESGFVIDKFPISRPNLTFSTLTVSNMSPEDSSIYLCSVEADRGLYGYTFGSGTRLTVV.

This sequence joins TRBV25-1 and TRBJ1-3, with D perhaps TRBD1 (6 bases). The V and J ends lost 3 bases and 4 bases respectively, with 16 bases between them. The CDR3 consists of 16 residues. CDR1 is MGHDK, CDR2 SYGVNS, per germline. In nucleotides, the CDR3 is TGTGCCAGCAGTGAGACAGGTTGGGTACGGGGAAACACCATATATTTT. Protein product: CASSETGWVRGNTIYF.